The TCR beta chain described here comes from a study of graft-versus-host responses after intestinal transplantation. As for the study in general: Uniformly, recipients were administered anti-thymocyte globulin induction with subsequent tacrolimus and steroids for three to four years.

Comment on this clone: No antigen is known for it.

V gave up 8 bases and J gave up 4 bases, with 9 bases separating them. The length of the CDR3 is 12 residues. Germline values: CDR1 MNHEY, CDR2 SMNVEV (reference sequence). The study's findings and limits: Early post-transplant HvG declines tracked with peak circulating GvH clone levels. GvH clonotypes were identified within recipient marrow, with a subset emerging first in ileum or blood. Some patients had graft-donor T cell macrochimerism, and their allografts showed high graft-versus-host to host-versus-graft clonal ratios.

Libraries were prepared by immunoSEQ multiplex PCR; TCRdb keeps only in-frame clonotypes and omits some of them. The data hold over 80,000 clones, with 75% to 95% observed a single time. This TCR came from a human donor who was the organ donor for an intestinal transplant. The J gene is TRBJ1-5, the V gene TRBV27; D not certain. The sample in question was unstimulated CD4+ T cells sorted from spleen or lymph node cells, obtained before transplant. The CDR3 region is CASAFGNQPQHF. The CDR3 DNA reads as TGTGCCAGCGCGTTCGGGAATCAGCCCCAGCATTTT.